One sample yielded the 5 T cell receptor beta chains listed below, sequenced in a study of Ad26.COV2.S vaccination and SARS-CoV-2 variants (dated by TCRdb to the early 2020s). The sample's treatment or condition label, in plain terms: around 19 received Ad26.COV2.S at low or high dose, single or two shots; several received placebo; per-sample allocation not given. Repertoires of vaccine and placebo recipients were sequenced from samples taken on day 63 after the first injection. The library was produced with the immunoSEQ multiplex PCR assay. In TCRdb, the immuneACCESS table is reduced to in-frame sequences with V and J assigned. These tables do not hold every clone; where another copy was compared, an unresolved V gene accounts for under half, and the others remain unexplained. In this sample the table shows about 350,000 clones, about 86% of which occur a single time. The ten largest clonotypes hold approximately 12% of the sample.

The material sequenced was peripheral blood, taken in a trial of Ad26.COV2.S vaccine versus placebo. The receptors were sampled from a person aged 18-60 years who received the Ad26.COV2.S COVID-19 vaccine or a placebo.

The CDR3 is CASSLSGSDGIQYF. Written as DNA, the CDR3 is TGTGCCAGCAGCTTGTCCGGGAGCGACGGCATTCAGTACTTC. This chain links TRBV7-3 with TRBJ2-4, with a weak D call TRBD2 (6 bases). Trimming took 3 bases from V and 9 from J, leaving 15 bases between them. CDR3 length equals 14 residues. The V gene's germline CDR1 is SGHTA and CDR2 FQGTGA.

This clone came up a few times. The chain joins TRBV13 to TRBJ1-5; TRBD1 matches 10 bases. This CDR3 is built from 14 residues. The J segment lost 7 bases and the V segment lost 8 bases, leaving 8 bases of the junction unmatched. In germline, CDR1 is PRHDT, CDR2 FYEKMQ (reference sequence). The CDR3 coding sequence is TGTGCCAGCGCATTCCGGGACAGGGGACAGCCCCAGCATTTT. It translates to CASAFRDRGQPQHF.

The chain is built from TRBV19 and TRBJ2-1; weak D call: TRBD2 (6 bases). V was trimmed by 7 bases and J by 7 bases, leaving 17 bases between them. The CDR3 contains 14 residues. Germline CDR1 LNHDA, CDR2 SQIVND (reference sequence). CDR3 protein: CASKETGVRNEQFF. CDR3 coding DNA: TGTGCCAGTAAGGAAACGGGAGTAAGGAATGAGCAGTTCTTC. Using reference TRBV19 and TRBJ2-1 for the parts outside the CDR3, the full variable domain is DGGITQSPKYLFRKEGQNVTLSCEQNLNHDAMYWYRQDPGQGLRLIYYSQIVNDFQKGDIAEGYSVSREKKESFPLTVTSAQKNPTAFYLCASKETGVRNEQFFGPGTRLTVL.

The CDR3 region is CSAKGSPRGNTGELFF. CDR3 coding DNA: TGCAGCGCCAAAGGATCCCCCCGGGGGAACACCGGGGAGCTGTTTTTT. The V call is TRBV29-1, the J call TRBJ2-2; D perhaps matches TRBD2 (5 bases). Germline CDR1 is SQVTM and CDR2 is ANQGSEA. With 7 bases removed from V and 1 base from J, the gap between germline ends came to 19 bases. The CDR3 consists of 16 residues.

This chain links TRBV19 with TRBJ2-7; D might be TRBD1 (6 bases). Germline assignment: CDR1 LNHDA and CDR2 SQIVND (reference sequence). The CDR3 is made up of 22 amino acids. V was pared by 3 bases and J by 5 bases, with 38 bases between. The CDR3 here is CASSILAGAIGMDRRRPDEQYF. DNA of the CDR3: TGTGCCAGTAGTATCTTGGCGGGTGCGATCGGGATGGACAGAAGGAGACCGGACGAGCAGTACTTC.